These 12 T cell receptor beta chains originate from one sample sequenced in a study of T cells after yellow fever vaccination. TCRdb reprocessed the 5' RACE reads via MiXCR and lists one record per CDR3 protein. The sample contains hundreds of thousands of distinct CDR3 sequences, 9% to 15% of which appear only once. The source was PBMCs, collected on the day of the yellow fever booster vaccination. Receptors were obtained from a man aged 30-40 years who received the YFV17D yellow fever vaccine.

This chain links TRBV12-3 or TRBV12-4 with TRBJ2-1; 11 positions agree with TRBD2. Trimming at V came to 6 bases and at J to 6 bases, leaving 10 bases not matched to a gene. The CDR3 totals 16 residues. CDR3 residues: CASSIVLAGVLNEQFF. CDR3 bases: TGTGCCAGCAGCATCGTACTAGCGGGAGTCCTCAATGAGCAGTTCTTC.

In this sample, this clonotype turned up a few times. The chain is built from TRBV5-4 and TRBJ2-7; 8 bases line up with TRBD2. This CDR3 region has 13 residues. Germline V gene data show CDR1 as SGHNT and CDR2 as YYREEE (reference sequence). The V segment lost 2 bases and the J segment 6 bases; nucleotides outside the gene matches: 4. CDR3 in DNA: TGTGCCAGCAGCTTCGGGGGGGATGTCGAGCAGTACTTC. This codes for CASSFGGDVEQYF.

There are a few counts of this clonotype. This chain joins TRBV4-3 and TRBJ2-1; TRBD2 is a possible D gene (6 bases). Trimming took off 2 bases at V and 7 bases at J, with 12 bases between the two ends. CDR3 size: 14 residues. Germline values: CDR1 LGHNA, CDR2 YSLEER. In nucleotides, the CDR3 is TGCGCCAGCAGCCAACGACTAGACGAGAATGAGCAGTTCTTC. Translating it yields CASSQRLDENEQFF.

This clonotype was counted a few times. The chain carries TRBV13 and TRBJ2-7, with TRBD2 matching over 8 bases. This CDR3 region has 16 residues. V shed 3 bases, J shed 0 bases, and the junction held 7 bases outside the gene matches. Germline V gives CDR1 PRHDT, CDR2 FYEKMQ (reference sequence). Written as DNA, the CDR3 is TGTGCCAGCAGCTTTCTCACTAGCGGTAGCTCCTACGAGCAGTACTTC. Translating gives CASSFLTSGSSYEQYF. The whole variable domain, remainder taken from reference TRBV13 and TRBJ2-7, is AAGVIQSPRHLIKEKRETATLKCYPIPRHDTVYWYQQGPGQDPQFLISFYEKMQSDKGSIPDRFSAQQFSDYHSELNMSSLELGDSALYFCASSFLTSGSSYEQYFGPGTRLTVT.

This clonotype was seen a handful of times. The V and J genes are TRBV6-1 and TRBJ2-3, with 12 bases matching TRBD1. Trimming cost V 7 bases and J 6 bases; bases outside gene matches: 5. CDR1 is MNHNS and CDR2 is SASEGT in the germline V gene. CDR3 length: 14 amino acids. The CDR3, as DNA: TGTGCCAGCACCGGGACAGGGGGCGGTGATACGCAGTATTTT. Translated, it gives CASTGTGGGDTQYF.

There are a few counts of this clonotype. CDR3 sequence (DNA): TGCGCCAGCAGCCAAGGACGGGGCCTACAAGGCTACACCTTC. Encoded protein: CASSQGRGLQGYTF. This chain uses TRBV4-3 with TRBJ1-2, with a weak D call TRBD1 (5 bases). Trimming shortened V by 1 base and J by 8 bases, and 14 bases separated the two germline ends. Per the germline V gene, CDR1 is LGHNA and CDR2 is YSLEER. The CDR3 consists of 14 residues.

This clonotype was seen a handful of times. The chain has TRBV7-9 and TRBJ1-1; D perhaps matches TRBD1 (5 bases). The ends were cut back, 5 bases at V and 1 base at J, with 14 bases in the middle. The CDR3 totals 15 residues. CDR1 SEHNR and CDR2 FQNEAQ come from the germline V gene (reference sequence). The CDR3 is CASSTPGTGNTEAFF. Here the CDR3 DNA reads TGTGCCAGCAGCACCCCCGGGACCGGGAACACTGAAGCTTTCTTT.

This clonotype has more than one count but fewer than ten. The chain combines TRBV19 with TRBJ2-1, with a tentative D call TRBD2 (6 bases). The CDR3 runs to 15 residues. V was trimmed by 5 bases and J by 10 bases, leaving 21 bases between them. Germline CDR1 is LNHDA and CDR2 is SQIVND (reference sequence). The CDR3 DNA reads as TGTGCCAGTAGTGACTCCGGGACTCGATATAAGGAGCAGTTCTTC. Protein product: CASSDSGTRYKEQFF.

Ten or more counts support this clonotype. The chain carries TRBV12-3 or TRBV12-4 and TRBJ2-3; D gene unclear. This CDR3 region has 13 residues. V was pared by 7 bases and J by 3 bases, with 11 bases between. The CDR3 DNA sequence: TGTGCCAGCACCCCCCTGGGTACAGATACGCAGTATTTT. It codes for CASTPLGTDTQYF.

V gene TRBV10-3 combines with J gene TRBJ2-7; D might be TRBD2 (5 bases). This CDR3 has 13 residues. V dropped 2 bases and J dropped 1 base, with 6 bases sitting between them. CDR1 ENHRY and CDR2 SYGVKD come from the germline V gene. CDR3 sequence: CAISEERSYEQYF. Written as DNA, the CDR3 is TGTGCCATCAGTGAGGAGCGGTCCTACGAGCAGTACTTC.

This clonotype was picked up a small number of times. Written as DNA, the CDR3 is TGTGCCAGCAGTTTTATAGGGGAAATGAACACTGAAGCTTTCTTT. Encoded protein: CASSFIGEMNTEAFF. The chain uses TRBV28 and TRBJ1-1, with TRBD1 as a possible D gene (5 bases). From germline, CDR1 is MDHEN and CDR2 SYDVKM. The CDR3 runs to 15 residues. Trimming removed 3 bases from V and 0 bases from J, with 11 bases in between.

In its sample, this clonotype was seen a few times. The chain recombines TRBV7-6 with TRBJ1-1; 9 bases are shared with TRBD1. After removal of 4 bases from V and 5 bases from J, the junction contained 2 bases not matched to a gene. This CDR3 is built from 13 residues. Germline V gives CDR1 SGHVS, CDR2 FNYEAQ. The CDR3 loop reads CASSSDRGTEAFF. Here the CDR3 DNA reads TGTGCCAGCAGCTCGGACAGGGGTACTGAAGCTTTCTTT.